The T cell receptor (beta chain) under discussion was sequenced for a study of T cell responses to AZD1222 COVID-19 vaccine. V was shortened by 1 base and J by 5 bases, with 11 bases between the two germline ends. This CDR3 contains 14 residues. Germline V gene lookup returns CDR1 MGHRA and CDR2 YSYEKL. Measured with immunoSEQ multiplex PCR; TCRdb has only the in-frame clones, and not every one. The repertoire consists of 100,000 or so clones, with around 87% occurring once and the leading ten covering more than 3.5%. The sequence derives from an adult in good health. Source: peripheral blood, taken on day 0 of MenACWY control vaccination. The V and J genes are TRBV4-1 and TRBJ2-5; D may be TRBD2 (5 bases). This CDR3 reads CASSQVLVGETQYF. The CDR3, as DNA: TGCGCCAGCAGCCAAGTACTAGTCGGGGAGACCCAGTACTTC.